This TCR beta chain originates from a study of T cell responses to AZD1222 COVID-19 vaccine. Study-level information: Some second doses came at about 4 weeks and others at about 12 weeks; these were pooled.

The protocol was immunoSEQ multiplex PCR, while the TCRdb copy is restricted to in-frame clones and leaves out a portion. The data show tens of thousands of clones, 90% seen once. CDR1 is SGHDT, CDR2 YYEEEE, per germline. The V and J ends lost 1 base and 5 bases, in that order; junction bases with no gene match: 7. This CDR3 contains 15 residues. A remark on this clone: Its antigen remains unidentified.

Whole-study results and caveats: Unmutated variant regions are reportedly targeted by nearly half of spike-specific TCRs. Seropositive status at baseline applied to only a handful of AZD1222 recipients. The donor cohort was predominantly white British with a female majority, and clonal diversity may have been underestimated.

The sample in question was peripheral blood, obtained on day 0 of AZD1222 vaccination. This TCR was recovered from an adult in good health. The chain has TRBV5-6 and TRBJ2-5; 8 bases are shared with TRBD1. The CDR3 spells CASSLSRTGKETQYF. CDR3 nucleotide sequence: TGTGCCAGCAGCTTGTCTAGGACAGGGAAGGAGACCCAGTACTTC.